This TCR beta chain was sequenced in a study of T cell responses to AZD1222 COVID-19 vaccine. This clone was recorded a few times. Germline CDR1 GTSNPN, CDR2 SVGIG (reference sequence). This CDR3 is built from 12 residues. V lost 5 bases to trimming and J lost 4 bases, with 11 bases between them. Using immunoSEQ multiplex PCR, the repertoire was profiled, and TCRdb retains in-frame clones only, with some absent. The table lists 150,000 to 200,000 clones, roughly 90% of them singletons. The sequence derives from an adult in good health. The sample was peripheral blood, taken on day 0 of AZD1222 vaccination. This chain uses TRBV30 with TRBJ1-2; tentative D call: TRBD1 (6 bases). The CDR3 nucleotides are TGTGCCTGGCACACAGGGATCTATGGCTACACCTTC. It specifies CAWHTGIYGYTF. The entire variable domain, with the rest obtained from reference TRBV30 and TRBJ1-2, is as follows: SQTIHQWPATLVQPVGSPLSLECTVEGTSNPNLYWYRQAAGRGLQLLFYSVGIGQISSEVPQNLSASRPQDRQFILSSKKLLLSDSGFYLCAWHTGIYGYTFGSGTRLTVV.